The clone carrying this T cell receptor beta chain was seen more than once but under ten times. No antigen is known for it. These data come from a study of long-term antiretroviral therapy in people with HIV. Germline trimming cut 5 bases from V and 6 bases from J; bases unmatched to any gene: 3. Germline CDR1 MNHEY, CDR2 SVGAGI. This CDR3 has 14 residues. Points from the study as a whole: Dating from the mid-2000s to the late 2010s, the blood was possibly obtained under older ART regimens.

Survey level was the resolution at which the v3.0 immunoSEQ assay ran. Measured with immunoSEQ multiplex PCR; TCRdb has only the in-frame clones, and not every one. Of about 14,000 clones listed, around 80% are singletons. The chain recombines TRBV6-5 with TRBJ2-1, with 11 bases aligning to TRBD2. The receptor's source is a man aged 25 to 40 with HIV. The specimen was unsorted PBMCs, collected 0.4 years after starting antiretroviral therapy. CDR3 sequence (DNA): TGTGCCAGCAGTGTAGCGGGAGGGCCCAATGAGCAGTTCTTC. Its protein is CASSVAGGPNEQFF.